This TCR beta chain was sequenced during a study of T cells after posttransplantation cyclophosphamide. Findings and caveats of the study: Tissue-infiltrating T cells from skin or gut overlapped little with blood T cells. After PTCy, TRB diversity resembled that of CNI/methotrexate controls. Later blood repertoires were often dominated by clones from the donor CD8+ memory compartment.

Between the trimmed V and J ends, which lost 1 base and 1 base, there was a span of 4 bases. CDR3 length: 14 amino acids. Germline V gene sequence: CDR1 SGHVS, CDR2 FNYEAQ. Produced via immunoSEQ multiplex PCR; TCRdb's table is partial and in-frame only. Here the sample spans about 47,000 clones, roughly nine tenths being singletons. On this clone itself: Its specificity is unknown.

On the day of bone marrow donation, the related graft donor provided peripheral blood. The chain employs TRBV7-6 and TRBJ2-2; D is ambiguous. This clonotype was obtained from a woman aged 45-65 years in good health and a related stem cell transplant donor. The source material was PBMCs. CDR3 protein: CASSLGLNTGELFF. In nucleotides, the CDR3 is TGTGCCAGCAGCTTAGGGCTGAACACCGGGGAGCTGTTTTTT.